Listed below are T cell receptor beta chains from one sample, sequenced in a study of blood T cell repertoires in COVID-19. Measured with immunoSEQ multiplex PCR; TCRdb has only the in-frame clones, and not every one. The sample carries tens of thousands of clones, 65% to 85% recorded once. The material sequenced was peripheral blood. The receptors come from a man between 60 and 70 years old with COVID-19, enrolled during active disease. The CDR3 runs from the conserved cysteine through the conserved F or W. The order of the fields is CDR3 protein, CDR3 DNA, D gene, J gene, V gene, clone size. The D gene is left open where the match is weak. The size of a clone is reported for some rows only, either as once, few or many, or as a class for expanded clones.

CDR3aa: CASCTDRDTEAFF
CDR3nt: TGTGCCAGCTGTACCGACAGGGACACTGAAGCTTTCTTT
d_gene: TRBD1
j_gene: TRBJ1-1
v_gene: TRBV2
abundance: many

CDR3aa: CASSFEGANSPLHF
CDR3nt: TGTGCCAGCAGTTTTGAGGGGGCGAATTCACCCCTCCACTTT
d_gene: TRBD1
j_gene: TRBJ1-6
v_gene: TRBV27
abundance: -

CDR3aa: CASSERSGGRETQYF
CDR3nt: TGCGCCAGCAGTGAAAGGTCGGGAGGTAGGGAGACCCAGTACTTC
d_gene: TRBD2
j_gene: TRBJ2-5
v_gene: TRBV10-1
abundance: -

CDR3aa: CASSYSIRGTDTQYF
CDR3nt: TGTGCCAGCAGTTACTCGATTCGGGGCACAGATACGCAGTATTTT
d_gene: -
j_gene: TRBJ2-3
v_gene: TRBV6-5
abundance: few

CDR3aa: CASSYQGDGGTQYF
CDR3nt: TGTGCCAGCAGCTATCAGGGGGACGGCGGGACCCAGTACTTC
d_gene: TRBD1
j_gene: TRBJ2-5
v_gene: TRBV3-1/TRBV3-2
abundance: -

CDR3aa: CASSPRSGYTGELFF
CDR3nt: TGTGCCAGCAGCCCCCGGTCGGGGTACACCGGGGAGCTGTTTTTT
d_gene: -
j_gene: TRBJ2-2
v_gene: TRBV11-3
abundance: -

CDR3aa: CASSLTLPRSPGELFF
CDR3nt: TGTGCCAGCAGCCTTACACTGCCTAGAAGTCCCGGGGAGCTGTTTTTT
d_gene: -
j_gene: TRBJ2-2
v_gene: TRBV3-1/TRBV3-2
abundance: -

CDR3aa: CASSLVGAGGPKTQYF
CDR3nt: TGTGCCAGCAGCTTAGTGGGAGCGGGGGGGCCCAAGACCCAGTACTTC
d_gene: TRBD2
j_gene: TRBJ2-5
v_gene: TRBV7-2
abundance: -

CDR3aa: CASSPRGGDRGYNEQFF
CDR3nt: TGTGCCAGCAGCCCTAGAGGAGGAGACAGGGGGTACAATGAGCAGTTCTTC
d_gene: TRBD1
j_gene: TRBJ2-1
v_gene: TRBV11-2
abundance: -

CDR3aa: CASSQTSGGAGKAGELFF
CDR3nt: TGTGCCAGCAGTCAAACTAGCGGGGGGGCAGGTAAAGCCGGGGAGCTGTTTTTT
d_gene: TRBD2
j_gene: TRBJ2-2
v_gene: TRBV28
abundance: once

CDR3aa: CASSLRVGGDYTF
CDR3nt: TGTGCCAGCAGCTTAAGGGTAGGGGGCGACTACACCTTC
d_gene: TRBD1
j_gene: TRBJ1-2
v_gene: TRBV11-2
abundance: -

CDR3aa: CASSTGTGGKAFF
CDR3nt: TGTGCCAGCTCAACCGGGACAGGAGGTAAAGCTTTCTTT
d_gene: TRBD1
j_gene: TRBJ1-1
v_gene: TRBV18
abundance: -

CDR3aa: CASSFSGGPSPLHF
CDR3nt: TGTGCCAGCAGCTTCTCAGGGGGGCCTTCACCCCTCCACTTT
d_gene: TRBD1
j_gene: TRBJ1-6
v_gene: TRBV11-3
abundance: -

CDR3aa: CASSTVATNEKLFF
CDR3nt: TGTGCCAGCAGTACAGTTGCAACTAATGAAAAACTGTTTTTT
d_gene: -
j_gene: TRBJ1-4
v_gene: TRBV6-5
abundance: -

CDR3aa: CASSLVAEAGEQYF
CDR3nt: TGTGCCAGCAGCCTCGTAGCGGAGGCGGGCGAGCAGTACTTC
d_gene: -
j_gene: TRBJ2-7
v_gene: TRBV7-3
abundance: few

CDR3aa: CASSPPYPNYGYTF
CDR3nt: TGTGCCAGTAGCCCCCCCTACCCTAACTATGGCTACACCTTC
d_gene: -
j_gene: TRBJ1-2
v_gene: TRBV19
abundance: -

CDR3aa: CASSRQAVKAYEQYF
CDR3nt: TGTGCCAGCAGTCGTCAGGCTGTAAAGGCCTACGAGCAGTACTTC
d_gene: -
j_gene: TRBJ2-7
v_gene: TRBV6-5
abundance: few

CDR3aa: CASSQPDRAETQYF
CDR3nt: TGCGCCAGCAGCCAACCCGACAGGGCAGAGACCCAGTACTTC
d_gene: TRBD1
j_gene: TRBJ2-5
v_gene: TRBV5-1
abundance: -

CDR3aa: CASSSGLNEQYF
CDR3nt: TGTGCCAGCAGCTCGGGACTTAACGAGCAGTACTTC
d_gene: -
j_gene: TRBJ2-7
v_gene: TRBV7-9
abundance: few

CDR3aa: CASTDRLHSNQPQHF
CDR3nt: TGTGCCAGCACTGACAGGCTTCATAGCAATCAGCCCCAGCATTTT
d_gene: -
j_gene: TRBJ1-5
v_gene: TRBV19
abundance: -

CDR3aa: CASSVGSGAAYYGYTF
CDR3nt: TGTGCCAGCAGCGTAGGTAGCGGGGCGGCTTACTATGGCTACACCTTC
d_gene: -
j_gene: TRBJ1-2
v_gene: TRBV9
abundance: -

CDR3aa: CASSQGLAGTLDTQYF
CDR3nt: TGTGCCAGCAGCCAAGGTCTAGCGGGGACCTTAGATACGCAGTATTTT
d_gene: TRBD2
j_gene: TRBJ2-3
v_gene: TRBV4-2
abundance: -

CDR3aa: CASSQGQSNQPQHF
CDR3nt: TGTGCCAGCTCACAGGGACAGTCCAATCAGCCCCAGCATTTT
d_gene: TRBD1
j_gene: TRBJ1-5
v_gene: TRBV18
abundance: -

CDR3aa: CASSHIGQLSYEQYF
CDR3nt: TGTGCCAGCAGCCACATAGGACAGCTGTCCTACGAGCAGTACTTC
d_gene: -
j_gene: TRBJ2-7
v_gene: TRBV5-4
abundance: -

CDR3aa: CASSPPGTGDTEAFF
CDR3nt: TGTGCCAGCAGCCCACCCGGGACAGGGGACACTGAAGCTTTCTTT
d_gene: TRBD1
j_gene: TRBJ1-1
v_gene: TRBV7-7
abundance: -

CDR3aa: CASSLTRDNEQFF
CDR3nt: TGTGCCAGCAGCCTAACTCGAGACAATGAGCAGTTCTTC
d_gene: -
j_gene: TRBJ2-1
v_gene: TRBV4-2
abundance: -

CDR3aa: CATSDPELGQGRREKLFF
CDR3nt: TGTGCCACCAGTGATCCTGAGCTTGGACAGGGGAGAAGGGAAAAACTGTTTTTT
d_gene: TRBD1
j_gene: TRBJ1-4
v_gene: TRBV24-1
abundance: -

CDR3aa: CASSEALQGTYGYTF
CDR3nt: TGTGCCAGCAGTGAAGCGCTTCAGGGTACCTATGGCTACACCTTC
d_gene: -
j_gene: TRBJ1-2
v_gene: TRBV6-1
abundance: many

CDR3aa: CASSQDLGEGRTQYF
CDR3nt: TGTGCCAGCAGCCAAGATTTAGGGGAGGGGAGAACGCAGTATTTT
d_gene: TRBD2
j_gene: TRBJ2-3
v_gene: TRBV4-2
abundance: -

CDR3aa: CASSEVVALTDTQYF
CDR3nt: TGTGCCAGCAGTGAAGTGGTAGCGTTGACAGATACGCAGTATTTT
d_gene: -
j_gene: TRBJ2-3
v_gene: TRBV2
abundance: -

CDR3aa: CAISETGGITYNEQFF
CDR3nt: TGTGCCATCAGTGAGACAGGGGGCATCACCTACAATGAGCAGTTCTTC
d_gene: TRBD1
j_gene: TRBJ2-1
v_gene: TRBV10-3
abundance: -

CDR3aa: CASSESLAGPHYEQYF
CDR3nt: TGTGCCAGCAGTGAAAGTCTAGCGGGCCCCCACTACGAGCAGTACTTC
d_gene: TRBD2
j_gene: TRBJ2-7
v_gene: TRBV2
abundance: few

CDR3aa: CASSPTRDSQTPLHF
CDR3nt: TGTGCCAGCAGCCCGACCAGGGACAGTCAAACACCCCTCCACTTT
d_gene: TRBD1
j_gene: TRBJ1-6
v_gene: TRBV11-2
abundance: once

CDR3aa: CASSPGGIGTDTQYF
CDR3nt: TGTGCCAGCTCACCAGGGGGCATTGGCACAGATACGCAGTATTTT
d_gene: -
j_gene: TRBJ2-3
v_gene: TRBV18
abundance: few

CDR3aa: CASSFRGNTGETQYF
CDR3nt: TGTGCCAGCAGCTTCCGAGGGAATACTGGGGAGACCCAGTACTTC
d_gene: -
j_gene: TRBJ2-5
v_gene: TRBV11-1
abundance: -

CDR3aa: CASSASGTSAYEQYF
CDR3nt: TGTGCCAGCAGCGCTTCCGGGACTAGCGCCTACGAGCAGTACTTC
d_gene: TRBD2
j_gene: TRBJ2-7
v_gene: TRBV9
abundance: -

CDR3aa: CSVSTSSYNSPLHF
CDR3nt: TGCAGCGTGTCAACGAGCTCCTATAATTCACCCCTCCACTTT
d_gene: -
j_gene: TRBJ1-6
v_gene: TRBV29-1
abundance: -

CDR3aa: CASSQAQGPETQYF
CDR3nt: TGTGCCAGCAGCCAAGCCCAGGGGCCAGAGACCCAGTACTTC
d_gene: -
j_gene: TRBJ2-5
v_gene: TRBV3-1/TRBV3-2
abundance: -

CDR3aa: CASSSPLARQYF
CDR3nt: TGTGCCAGCAGCTCACCTCTAGCGCGGCAGTACTTC
d_gene: -
j_gene: TRBJ2-7
v_gene: TRBV7-9
abundance: -

CDR3aa: CASSTTPGQGEAGELFF
CDR3nt: TGCGCCAGCAGCACTACCCCGGGACAGGGTGAGGCCGGGGAGCTGTTTTTT
d_gene: TRBD1
j_gene: TRBJ2-2
v_gene: TRBV5-1
abundance: -

CDR3aa: CASSFGPNYEQYF
CDR3nt: TGTGCCAGCTCGTTCGGTCCCAACTACGAGCAGTACTTC
d_gene: -
j_gene: TRBJ2-7
v_gene: TRBV18
abundance: -

CDR3aa: CASRRAGNTIYF
CDR3nt: TGTGCCAGCAGGCGAGCTGGAAACACCATATATTTT
d_gene: -
j_gene: TRBJ1-3
v_gene: TRBV28
abundance: -

CDR3aa: CASNKDRDHEQYF
CDR3nt: TGTGCCAGCAACAAGGACAGGGACCACGAGCAGTACTTC
d_gene: TRBD1
j_gene: TRBJ2-7
v_gene: TRBV2
abundance: few

CDR3aa: CAITGKDTDTQYF
CDR3nt: TGTGCCATCACGGGAAAAGACACAGATACGCAGTATTTT
d_gene: -
j_gene: TRBJ2-3
v_gene: TRBV10-3
abundance: once

CDR3aa: CASSQRQGGYNEQFF
CDR3nt: TGTGCCAGCAGCCAAAGACAGGGGGGATACAATGAGCAGTTCTTC
d_gene: TRBD1
j_gene: TRBJ2-1
v_gene: TRBV6-5
abundance: few

CDR3aa: CASSSGITDTQYF
CDR3nt: TGTGCCAGCAGCTCAGGGATCACAGATACGCAGTATTTT
d_gene: -
j_gene: TRBJ2-3
v_gene: TRBV11-2
abundance: -